Listed here are 21 T cell receptor beta chains from one sample, sequenced in a study of CD8 T cells in Susac syndrome. RNA was extracted with the RNeasy kit, and a quantity of roughly 0.5 to 1 ug was reverse transcribed using random hexamers. TCRdb passed the immunoSEQ multiplex PCR reads through MiXCR, listing each CDR3 protein once. Among 150,000 to 180,000 distinct CDR3 sequences listed, about 95% were seen once. The sequenced material came from CD8+ T cells from PBMCs. The receptors come from a human donor with multiple sclerosis.

This clonotype was detected once. CDR3 sequence reads: CSATARGGETQYF. CDR3 in DNA: TGCAGTGCTACGGCCAGGGGAGGGGAGACCCAGTACTTC. This chain connects TRBV20-1 to TRBJ2-5; tentatively, D is TRBD2 (7 bases). The V gene lost 4 bases and the J gene lost 5 bases, with 14 bases spanning the gap. CDR3 size: 13 residues. Per germline, CDR1 DFQATT and CDR2 SNEGSKA (reference sequence).

V and J are TRBV12-3 or TRBV12-4 and TRBJ2-4; possibly TRBD1 for D (5 bases). The CDR3 has 13 amino acids. V was pared by 6 bases and J by 9 bases, with 15 bases between. CDR3 in amino acids: CASSLQGWGIQYF. In DNA form, the CDR3 reads TGTGCCAGCAGCCTTCAGGGTTGGGGCATTCAGTACTTC.

The chain combines TRBV20-1 with TRBJ2-5; D is possibly TRBD1 (6 bases). Germline lookup yields CDR1 DFQATT and CDR2 SNEGSKA (reference sequence). V was cut by 6 bases and J by 5 bases, with 13 bases left in between. CDR3 size: 12 residues. The CDR3 here is CSARGPSETQYF. Here the CDR3 DNA reads TGCAGTGCCAGGGGACCTTCTGAGACCCAGTACTTC.

This clonotype was picked up one time. The rearrangement joins TRBV4-1 to TRBJ1-2; D gene uncertain. CDR1 and CDR2 (germline): MGHRA, YSYEKL. V was pared by 4 bases and J by 6 bases, with 12 bases between. The CDR3 contains 13 residues. As DNA, the CDR3 is TGCGCCAGCAGCCCCGTTGCCGGCGATGGCTACACCTTC. As protein: CASSPVAGDGYTF.

This chain uses TRBV12-5 with TRBJ2-7; 9 bases map to TRBD1. V dropped 0 bases and J dropped 4; count of bases not matched to a gene: 7. Germline V CDR1 and CDR2: LGHNT, FRNRAP. CDR3 length: 16 residues. This CDR3 is CASGLVQGQGPYEQYV. The CDR3 DNA sequence: TGTGCTAGTGGTTTGGTACAGGGACAGGGACCATACGAGCAGTACGTC.

The V call is TRBV29-1, the J call TRBJ2-3, with D maybe TRBD1 (6 bases). Between the trimmed V and J ends, which lost 7 bases and 3 bases, there was a span of 20 bases. The germline V gene encodes CDR1 SQVTM and CDR2 ANQGSEA. The CDR3 is 15 residues long. CDR3 bases: TGCAGCGCGCGCGGCGACCTACAGGGTACAGATACGCAGTATTTT. Amino acids: CSARGDLQGTDTQYF.

The chain recombines TRBV6-6 with TRBJ2-1; D unclear. Germline V CDR1 and CDR2: MNHNY, SVGAGI (reference sequence). The V and J ends lost 3 bases and 2 bases respectively, with 8 bases between them. The CDR3 is 14 amino acids. CDR3 nucleotides: TGTGCCAGCAGTTATACACTTGCCTACAATGAGCAGTTCTTC. Its protein is CASSYTLAYNEQFF.

The chain employs TRBV7-8 and TRBJ2-7; no firm D call. The CDR3 contains 14 residues. V was pared by 0 bases and J by 2 bases, with 8 bases between. Germline lookup yields CDR1 SGHVS and CDR2 FQNEAQ. The CDR3 DNA reads TGTGCCAGCAGCTTAGCGGGTCTCACCTACGAGCAGTACGTC. This translates into CASSLAGLTYEQYV.

CDR3 protein: CSADTDTQYF. In DNA form, the CDR3 reads TGCAGTGCCGACACGGATACGCAGTATTTT. The chain uses TRBV20-1 and TRBJ2-3, with D hard to call. Germline values: CDR1 DFQATT, CDR2 SNEGSKA (reference sequence). The V and J ends lost 6 bases and 6 bases respectively, with 7 bases between them. CDR3 length: 10 amino acids.

This chain links TRBV9 with TRBJ1-5; D is possibly TRBD1 (6 bases). Between the trimmed V and J ends, which lost 0 bases and 5 bases, there was a span of 12 bases. Per germline, CDR1 SGDLS and CDR2 YYNGEE. The CDR3 runs 15 residues. The CDR3 loop is CASSVGGGADQPQHF. As DNA, the CDR3 is TGTGCCAGCAGCGTAGGTGGGGGCGCGGATCAGCCCCAGCATTTT.

The gene calls are TRBV6-5 and TRBJ2-2; D remains unclear. The V gene lost 8 bases and the J gene lost 6 bases, with 10 bases spanning the gap. From germline, CDR1 is MNHEY and CDR2 SVGAGI. This CDR3 comprises 12 residues. The DNA of the CDR3 is TGTGCCAGCGACTCGGGTTCCGGGGAGCTGTTTTTT. This gives the protein CASDSGSGELFF.

The rearrangement joins TRBV9 to TRBJ1-2; D not certain. The CDR3 is 14 amino acids. The germline CDR1 and CDR2 sequences are SGDLS and YYNGEE. V lost 6 bases, J lost 2 bases, and 14 bases lay in between. The CDR3 sequence: CASTPDGRNYGYTF. The CDR3 nucleotides read TGTGCCAGCACTCCGGACGGAAGAAACTATGGCTACACCTTC. The whole variable domain, remainder taken from reference TRBV9 and TRBJ1-2, is DSGVTQTPKHLITATGQRVTLRCSPRSGDLSVYWYQQSLDQGLQFLIQYYNGEERAKGNILERFSAQQFPDLHSELNLSSLELGDSALYFCASTPDGRNYGYTFGSGTRLTVV.

Remarks on this clonotype: Its ends do not fully match the called genes, so a read error is possible. This chain uses TRBV27 with TRBJ2-2; D possibly corresponds to TRBD1 (6 bases). This CDR3 is 13 amino acids long. Germline V gene lookup returns CDR1 MNHEY and CDR2 SMNVEV (reference sequence). Here the CDR3 DNA reads TGCTCCGTGGGACATCCGAACACCGGGGAGCTGTTTTTT. Translated, it gives CSVGHPNTGELFF.

The chain links TRBV2 to TRBJ2-1; D is unresolved. This CDR3 contains 11 residues. In germline, CDR1 is SNHLY, CDR2 FYNNEI. The germline V and J ends were trimmed by 3 bases and 8 bases, with 5 bases remaining between them. This chain's CDR3 is CASSDEYEQFF. The CDR3 bases are TGTGCCAGCAGTGATGAATATGAGCAGTTCTTC.

This chain connects TRBV3-1 to TRBJ2-5; no firm D call. Trimming took off 0 bases at V and 5 bases at J, with 16 bases between the two ends. This CDR3 region has 16 residues. CDR1 and CDR2 (germline): LGHDT, YNNKEL (reference sequence). CDR3 region: CASSQDDLGKWETQYF. CDR3 nucleotide sequence: TGTGCCAGCAGCCAAGATGACCTAGGCAAGTGGGAGACCCAGTACTTC.

This sequence joins TRBV7-8 and TRBJ2-5; unclear D gene. Deletions cut 2 bases from V and 2 bases from J, with 12 bases between. Germline V gives CDR1 SGHVS, CDR2 FQNEAQ. The CDR3 contains 15 residues. The CDR3 DNA is TGTGCCAGCAGCTTATCTGGCAGCCCACAAGAGACCCAGTACTTC. It specifies CASSLSGSPQETQYF.

The V call is TRBV7-9, the J call TRBJ1-5, with unresolved D. Trimming took off 3 bases at V and 2 bases at J, with 11 bases between the two ends. CDR3 length: 15 residues. Germline V CDR1 and CDR2: SEHNR, FQNEAQ (reference sequence). In DNA form, the CDR3 reads TGTGCCAGCAGCTTGGGGAGGGCGGGCAATCAGCCCCAGCATTTT. It specifies CASSLGRAGNQPQHF.

The gene calls are TRBV27 and TRBJ2-2; D unclear. V was clipped by 0 bases and J by 0 bases, with 8 bases between them. This CDR3 contains 16 residues. Per germline, CDR1 MNHEY and CDR2 SMNVEV (reference sequence). The CDR3 DNA is TGTGCCAGCAGTTTATCTAAGACAACGAACACCGGGGAGCTGTTTTTT. It translates to CASSLSKTTNTGELFF.

The chain uses TRBV27 and TRBJ2-5; D is perhaps TRBD1 or TRBD2 (5 bases each). V was cut by 6 bases and J by 5 bases, with 10 bases left in between. The germline gives CDR1 MNHEY, CDR2 SMNVEV (reference sequence). This CDR3 contains 12 residues. The CDR3: CASSGTLETQYF. CDR3 bases: TGTGCCAGCAGCGGGACCCTGGAGACCCAGTACTTC.

CDR3 DNA sequence: TGTGCCAGCAGCGTAGAGGGACAGGCCAGCTCCTACGAGCAGTACTTC. Protein sequence: CASSVEGQASSYEQYF. The chain is built from TRBV9 and TRBJ2-7; 8 bases fit TRBD1. The length of the CDR3 is 16 residues. Trimming cost V 0 bases and J 0 bases; bases outside gene matches: 5. Germline loops: CDR1 SGDLS, CDR2 YYNGEE.

The J gene is TRBJ2-7, the V gene TRBV11-2; D gene unclear. CDR1 is SGHAT and CDR2 is FQNNGV in the germline V gene. This CDR3 contains 13 residues. The CDR3 region has the DNA TGTGCCAGCAGCTTAGGGACCTCCGACGAGCAGTACGTC. Its protein is CASSLGTSDEQYV.